These T cell receptor beta chains were read from a single sample in a study of cytomegalovirus exposure and HLA in healthy donors. Here immunoSEQ multiplex PCR was the method, and the copy in TCRdb shows in-frame clones only, minus some. The profile covers under 95,000 clones, with around 75% appearing a single time and under 2.5% taken by the ten largest. Sequencing was done on a sample of PBMCs. These receptor sequences come from a man aged 35 to 55 in good health and CMV-seronegative. Each CDR3 is given with its conserved first and last residue. Each record gives: CDR3 DNA, CDR3 protein, clone size, D gene, J gene, V gene. The D gene is left open where the match is weak. Only part of the rows carry a size: once, few, many, or a class if the clone is expanded.

CDR3 DNA: TGTGCCAGCAGTTTATCCACCTGGACTAGCGGGGCCTACGAGCAGTACTTC
CDR3 protein: CASSLSTWTSGAYEQYF
clone size: -
D gene: TRBD2
J gene: TRBJ2-7
V gene: TRBV27

CDR3 DNA: TGTGCCAGCTTTAGCCGGGGGATTAGTGACACCATATATTTT
CDR3 protein: CASFSRGISDTIYF
clone size: -
D gene: -
J gene: TRBJ1-3
V gene: TRBV7-6

CDR3 DNA: TGTGCCAGCAGCCAGGACAGAGTCTATGGCTACACCTTC
CDR3 protein: CASSQDRVYGYTF
clone size: -
D gene: -
J gene: TRBJ1-2
V gene: TRBV5-4

CDR3 DNA: TGCAGCGTTGTGAGGGGGTTAGGCTACGAGCAGTACTTC
CDR3 protein: CSVVRGLGYEQYF
clone size: -
D gene: -
J gene: TRBJ2-7
V gene: TRBV29-1

CDR3 DNA: TGCGCCAGCAGCCAAAACCCCCAGGGTGCTAATGAAAAACTGTTTTTT
CDR3 protein: CASSQNPQGANEKLFF
clone size: -
D gene: -
J gene: TRBJ1-4
V gene: TRBV4-1

CDR3 DNA: TGTGCCAGCAGTTCCCCGATAGGTTTGGGGCGGAACACTGAAGCTTTCTTT
CDR3 protein: CASSSPIGLGRNTEAFF
clone size: -
D gene: -
J gene: TRBJ1-1
V gene: TRBV27

CDR3 DNA: TGCAGCGCGAGGAAGTGGGACAGCGTTAACTATGGCTACACCTTC
CDR3 protein: CSARKWDSVNYGYTF
clone size: -
D gene: TRBD1
J gene: TRBJ1-2
V gene: TRBV29-1

CDR3 DNA: TGTGCCAGCACCACTGGGACAGCTGTCGGCTTCTATGGCTACACCTTC
CDR3 protein: CASTTGTAVGFYGYTF
clone size: -
D gene: TRBD1
J gene: TRBJ1-2
V gene: TRBV28

CDR3 DNA: TGTGCCAGCTCACCATATGAGCAGCGGGAGTCTCAGGATACGCAGTATTTT
CDR3 protein: CASSPYEQRESQDTQYF
clone size: -
D gene: TRBD2
J gene: TRBJ2-3
V gene: TRBV18

CDR3 DNA: TGTGCCAGTAGGACAGGGATCAACACAGATACGCAGTATTTT
CDR3 protein: CASRTGINTDTQYF
clone size: -
D gene: TRBD1
J gene: TRBJ2-3
V gene: TRBV6-5

CDR3 DNA: TGTGCCAGCAAGACAGGGGTGGCCACCGGGGAGCTGTTTTTT
CDR3 protein: CASKTGVATGELFF
clone size: -
D gene: TRBD1
J gene: TRBJ2-2
V gene: TRBV28

CDR3 DNA: TGTGCCAGCAGCAAAATCCGGGACAGGGAAGGCACCGGGGAGCTGTTTTTT
CDR3 protein: CASSKIRDREGTGELFF
clone size: -
D gene: TRBD1
J gene: TRBJ2-2
V gene: TRBV7-8

CDR3 DNA: TGTGCCAGCAGCCCGAGCGGGACAGGGCTAACAACCTACGAGCAGTACTTC
CDR3 protein: CASSPSGTGLTTYEQYF
clone size: once
D gene: TRBD1
J gene: TRBJ2-7
V gene: TRBV5-6

CDR3 DNA: TGTGCCAGCAGCCCAGGGGGCGGTCAGCCCCAGCATTTT
CDR3 protein: CASSPGGGQPQHF
clone size: -
D gene: TRBD1
J gene: TRBJ1-5
V gene: TRBV9

CDR3 DNA: TGTGCCATCAGCATAGCGGGAGCTGCTACCTCTGGGGCCAACGTCCTGACTTTC
CDR3 protein: CAISIAGAATSGANVLTF
clone size: -
D gene: TRBD2
J gene: TRBJ2-6
V gene: TRBV10-3

CDR3 DNA: TGCAGCGTTCGAACCCTCAGCTCCTACGAGCAGTACTTC
CDR3 protein: CSVRTLSSYEQYF
clone size: -
D gene: -
J gene: TRBJ2-7
V gene: TRBV29-1

CDR3 DNA: TGTGCCAGCCTAGCGGGGGGCGGAGGGGCCAACGTCCTGACTTTC
CDR3 protein: CASLAGGGGANVLTF
clone size: -
D gene: TRBD2
J gene: TRBJ2-6
V gene: TRBV6-5

CDR3 DNA: TGTGCCAGCAGCGTTACACAGGGGAGAGAGACCCAGTACTTC
CDR3 protein: CASSVTQGRETQYF
clone size: -
D gene: TRBD1
J gene: TRBJ2-5
V gene: TRBV9

CDR3 DNA: TGTGCCAGCAGTGGGGACAGTAATAGCAATCAGCCCCAGCATTTT
CDR3 protein: CASSGDSNSNQPQHF
clone size: -
D gene: TRBD1
J gene: TRBJ1-5
V gene: TRBV2

CDR3 DNA: TGTGCCAGCACCCAGATGGGGGGGACACCTAATGAAAAACTGTTTTTT
CDR3 protein: CASTQMGGTPNEKLFF
clone size: -
D gene: -
J gene: TRBJ1-4
V gene: TRBV2

CDR3 DNA: TGCAGCGTTGCTGACAGGGGTTACGGGGAGCTGTTTTTT
CDR3 protein: CSVADRGYGELFF
clone size: -
D gene: TRBD1
J gene: TRBJ2-2
V gene: TRBV29-1

CDR3 DNA: TGTGCCAGCAGCGCCCAGACAGGCAGAAACACTGAAGCTTTCTTT
CDR3 protein: CASSAQTGRNTEAFF
clone size: few
D gene: -
J gene: TRBJ1-1
V gene: TRBV5-4

CDR3 DNA: TGTGCCATAAAATCCCAGACAGGATCAAACCAGCCCCAGCATTTT
CDR3 protein: CAIKSQTGSNQPQHF
clone size: -
D gene: -
J gene: TRBJ1-5
V gene: TRBV10-3

CDR3 DNA: TGCGCCAGCAGCTTGAGTAGCGGGAGTGGCGGGGAGCTGTTTTTT
CDR3 protein: CASSLSSGSGGELFF
clone size: -
D gene: TRBD2
J gene: TRBJ2-2
V gene: TRBV5-1

CDR3 DNA: TGTGCCTGGGCCCCGGGCCGGGGCACTGAAGCTTTCTTT
CDR3 protein: CAWAPGRGTEAFF
clone size: -
D gene: -
J gene: TRBJ1-1
V gene: TRBV30

CDR3 DNA: TGTGCCAGCAGTTACGGGGGGGCGCTGAACACTGAAGCTTTCTTT
CDR3 protein: CASSYGGALNTEAFF
clone size: -
D gene: -
J gene: TRBJ1-1
V gene: TRBV6-5

CDR3 DNA: TGTGCCAGCCGGCAGAGCGCTGAAGCTTTCTTT
CDR3 protein: CASRQSAEAFF
clone size: -
D gene: -
J gene: TRBJ1-1
V gene: TRBV28

CDR3 DNA: TGTGCCAGCAGCTTAGAGAGGGACAGGGGCTACGAGCAGTACTTC
CDR3 protein: CASSLERDRGYEQYF
clone size: few
D gene: TRBD1
J gene: TRBJ2-7
V gene: TRBV7-2

CDR3 DNA: TGTGCCAGCAGCCAAGGGACAAGGGCCTATGGCTACACCTTC
CDR3 protein: CASSQGTRAYGYTF
clone size: -
D gene: -
J gene: TRBJ1-2
V gene: TRBV14

CDR3 DNA: TGTGCCAGCTCCTCTACTATGGACAGGAACACTGAAGCTTTCTTT
CDR3 protein: CASSSTMDRNTEAFF
clone size: -
D gene: -
J gene: TRBJ1-1
V gene: TRBV18

CDR3 DNA: TGTGCCAGCAGTTTAGTATCCGGACAGACCTACGAGCAGTACTTC
CDR3 protein: CASSLVSGQTYEQYF
clone size: -
D gene: -
J gene: TRBJ2-7
V gene: TRBV27

CDR3 DNA: TGCGCCAGCAGCCCGGGACAGGCGATCTACGAGCAGTACTTC
CDR3 protein: CASSPGQAIYEQYF
clone size: -
D gene: TRBD1
J gene: TRBJ2-7
V gene: TRBV5-1

CDR3 DNA: TGTGCCAGCAGGTCGAATTCACCCCTCCACTTT
CDR3 protein: CASRSNSPLHF
clone size: -
D gene: -
J gene: TRBJ1-6
V gene: TRBV5-8

CDR3 DNA: TGTGCCTGGAGTGTACGGGAGTGGACTGAAGCTTTCTTT
CDR3 protein: CAWSVREWTEAFF
clone size: -
D gene: -
J gene: TRBJ1-1
V gene: TRBV30

CDR3 DNA: TGCGCCAGCAGCCAAGAAGGAGCGGGGGGGCTATACGAGCAGTACTTC
CDR3 protein: CASSQEGAGGLYEQYF
clone size: -
D gene: TRBD2
J gene: TRBJ2-7
V gene: TRBV4-1

CDR3 DNA: TGTGCCAGCAGTACCCACCCGTCCGGGACAGGAGAACAGTACTTC
CDR3 protein: CASSTHPSGTGEQYF
clone size: -
D gene: TRBD1
J gene: TRBJ2-7
V gene: TRBV6-5

CDR3 DNA: TGTGCCTGCTTACTACCCCTGCCACATCCAGAGCAGTACTTC
CDR3 protein: CACLLPLPHPEQYF
clone size: -
D gene: -
J gene: TRBJ2-7
V gene: TRBV30

CDR3 DNA: TGTGCCAGCAGTGACCCTGACAGCTCCTACGAGCAGTACTTC
CDR3 protein: CASSDPDSSYEQYF
clone size: -
D gene: -
J gene: TRBJ2-7
V gene: TRBV6-1

CDR3 DNA: TGTGCCAGCAGCTTGTCACAGGAAACTGAAGCTTTCTTT
CDR3 protein: CASSLSQETEAFF
clone size: -
D gene: -
J gene: TRBJ1-1
V gene: TRBV11-3

CDR3 DNA: TGTGCCAGCAGACCTATTGAGAGCTCCTACAATGAGCAGTTCTTC
CDR3 protein: CASRPIESSYNEQFF
clone size: -
D gene: -
J gene: TRBJ2-1
V gene: TRBV6-5

CDR3 DNA: TGTGCCACCGGACTGGGACTGATCAATGAAAAACTGTTTTTT
CDR3 protein: CATGLGLINEKLFF
clone size: -
D gene: -
J gene: TRBJ1-4
V gene: TRBV7-3

CDR3 DNA: TGTGCCAGCAGCCAAGTTTCCGGTAATCAGCCCCAGCATTTT
CDR3 protein: CASSQVSGNQPQHF
clone size: -
D gene: -
J gene: TRBJ1-5
V gene: TRBV4-2